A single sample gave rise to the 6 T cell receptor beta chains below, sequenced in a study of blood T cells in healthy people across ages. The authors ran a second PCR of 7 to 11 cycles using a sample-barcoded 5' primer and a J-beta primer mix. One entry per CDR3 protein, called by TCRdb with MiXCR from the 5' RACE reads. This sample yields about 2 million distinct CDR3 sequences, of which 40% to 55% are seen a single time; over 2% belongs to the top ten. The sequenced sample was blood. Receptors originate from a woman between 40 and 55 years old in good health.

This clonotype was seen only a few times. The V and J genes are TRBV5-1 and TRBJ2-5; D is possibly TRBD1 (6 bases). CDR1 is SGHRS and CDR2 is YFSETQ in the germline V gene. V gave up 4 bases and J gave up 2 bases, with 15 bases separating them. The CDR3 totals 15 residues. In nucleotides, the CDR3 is TGCGCCAGCAGCCCACCCTCAGGGGTACAAGAGACCCAGTACTTC. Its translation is CASSPPSGVQETQYF. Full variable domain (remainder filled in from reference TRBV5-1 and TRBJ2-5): KAGVTQTPRYLIKTRGQQVTLSCSPISGHRSVSWYQQTPGQGLQFLFEYFSETQRNKGNFPGRFSGRQFSNSRSEMNVSTLELGDSALYLCASSPPSGVQETQYFGPGTRLLVL.

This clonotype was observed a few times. The CDR3 coding sequence is TGCAGTGCTAGAGTGGAACTAGCGGGGTTACAAGGGCCCTACGAGCAGTACTTC. Residues: CSARVELAGLQGPYEQYF. The chain employs TRBV20-1 and TRBJ2-7; 10 positions agree with TRBD2. Germline assignment: CDR1 DFQATT and CDR2 SNEGSKA (reference sequence). V lost 1 base and J lost 2; bases outside the gene matches: 14. The CDR3 is 18 residues long.

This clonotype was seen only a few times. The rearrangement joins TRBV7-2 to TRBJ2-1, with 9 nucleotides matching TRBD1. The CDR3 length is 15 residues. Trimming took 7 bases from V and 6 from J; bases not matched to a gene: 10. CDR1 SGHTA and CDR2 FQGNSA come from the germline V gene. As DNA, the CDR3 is TGTGCCAGCATCCTGACAGGACAGGGGATCAATGAGCAGTTCTTC. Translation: CASILTGQGINEQFF.

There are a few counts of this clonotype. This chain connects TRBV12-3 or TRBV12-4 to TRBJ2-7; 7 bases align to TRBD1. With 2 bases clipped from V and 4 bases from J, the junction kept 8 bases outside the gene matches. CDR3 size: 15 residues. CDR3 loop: CASSLKAGGSYEQYF. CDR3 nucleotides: TGTGCCAGCAGTTTAAAGGCAGGGGGATCGTACGAGCAGTACTTC.

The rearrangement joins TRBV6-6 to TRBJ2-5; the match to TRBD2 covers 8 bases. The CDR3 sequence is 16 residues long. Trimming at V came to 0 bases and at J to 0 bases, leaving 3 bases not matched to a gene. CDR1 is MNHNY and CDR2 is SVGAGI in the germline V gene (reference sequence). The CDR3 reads CASSYSVSGDQETQYF. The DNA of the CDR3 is TGTGCCAGCAGTTACTCGGTTAGCGGGGACCAAGAGACCCAGTACTTC.

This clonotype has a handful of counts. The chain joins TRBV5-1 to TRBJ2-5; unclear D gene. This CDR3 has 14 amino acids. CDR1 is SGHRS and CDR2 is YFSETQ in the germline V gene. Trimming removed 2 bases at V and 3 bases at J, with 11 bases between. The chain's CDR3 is CASSFGLQKETQYF. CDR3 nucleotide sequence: TGCGCCAGCAGCTTCGGTCTACAGAAAGAGACCCAGTACTTC.